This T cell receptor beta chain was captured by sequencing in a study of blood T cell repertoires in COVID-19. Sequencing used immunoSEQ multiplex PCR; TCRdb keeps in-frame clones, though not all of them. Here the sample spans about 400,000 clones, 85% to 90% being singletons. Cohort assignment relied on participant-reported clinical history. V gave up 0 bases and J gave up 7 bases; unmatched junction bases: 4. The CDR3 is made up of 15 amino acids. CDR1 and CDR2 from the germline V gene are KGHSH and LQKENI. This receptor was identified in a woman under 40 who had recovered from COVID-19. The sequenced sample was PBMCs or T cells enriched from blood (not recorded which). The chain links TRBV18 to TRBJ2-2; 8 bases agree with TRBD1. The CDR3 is CASSPPQGASGELFF. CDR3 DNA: TGTGCCAGCTCACCACCGCAGGGGGCAAGCGGGGAGCTGTTTTTT.